This entry lists 27 T cell receptor beta chains sequenced from one sample in a study of PD-1 blockade in classical Hodgkin lymphoma (dated by TCRdb to between 2020 and 2021). Library preparation used the immunoSEQ multiplex PCR assay. TCRdb re-hosts the immuneACCESS table, in-frame sequences only. Its copies lack some clones; in the studies checked, an unresolved V gene accounts for under half of them, and the cause for the rest is not known. The sample data list 19,000 or so clones, and approximately 85% of these were observed just once. The ten top clones hold about 14% of the sample. This specimen's time point label, interpreted: cycle 4 day 1 (C4D1), after more than 5 weeks of nivolumab. Every trial patient had relapsed following autologous stem cell transplantation, and prior brentuximab vedotin exposure was what differed among cohorts A, B and C. Sequences were derived from peripheral blood mononuclear cells (PBMCs), sampled before the fourth cycle of nivolumab. Every receptor here comes from a human donor with classical Hodgkin lymphoma.

The chain employs TRBV28 and TRBJ2-3; tentatively, D is TRBD1 (5 bases). The CDR3 runs 13 residues. Per germline, CDR1 MDHEN and CDR2 SYDVKM. V shed 4 bases and J shed 6 bases, with 11 bases lying between them. The CDR3 protein is CASSSGPSDTQYF. In nucleotides, the CDR3 is TGTGCCAGCAGTTCAGGGCCTTCGGATACGCAGTATTTT.

The chain combines TRBV5-6 with TRBJ2-5; D may correspond to TRBD1 or TRBD2 (5 bases each). Germline CDR1 and CDR2: SGHDT and YYEEEE. V dropped 0 bases and J dropped 5 bases, with 11 bases sitting between them. The CDR3 is 14 residues long. The DNA of the CDR3 is TGTGCCAGCAGCTTGGGCTTGGGGGACGAGACCCAGTACTTC. This codes for CASSLGLGDETQYF.

This clone occurred once. This sequence joins TRBV9 and TRBJ1-1, with D uncertain. Trimming removed 1 base at V and 3 bases at J, with 7 bases between. The CDR3 consists of 13 residues. CDR1 and CDR2 from the germline V gene are SGDLS and YYNGEE. The CDR3 loop reads CASSVSMDTEAFF. The CDR3 DNA is TGTGCCAGCAGCGTATCTATGGACACTGAAGCTTTCTTT.

The chain links TRBV9 to TRBJ2-7; TRBD2 agrees at 7 bases. V trimming: 3 bases; J trimming: 3 bases; junction bases outside the gene matches: 6. This CDR3 has 14 amino acids. Germline V lookup: CDR1 SGDLS, CDR2 YYNGEE. The CDR3 spells CASSDGGWDYEQYF. DNA for the CDR3: TGTGCCAGCAGCGACGGGGGGTGGGACTACGAGCAGTACTTC.

The rearrangement links TRBV15 to TRBJ2-7, with unresolved D. The CDR3 extends over 11 amino acids. Looked up from germline, CDR1 is LNHNV and CDR2 is YYDKDF (reference sequence). V lost 6 bases, J lost 12 bases, and 15 bases lay in between. The CDR3, as DNA: TGTGCCACCAGTAATGGATTTGCCCCGTACTTC. Its translation is CATSNGFAPYF.

CDR3 in amino acids: CASSIDRGAPYNEQFF. In nucleotides, the CDR3 is TGTGCCAGTAGTATAGATCGCGGGGCCCCTTACAATGAGCAGTTCTTC. The chain links TRBV19 to TRBJ2-1, with D maybe TRBD2 (6 bases). Trimming removed 0 bases at V and 4 bases at J, with 13 bases between. Germline V lookup: CDR1 LNHDA, CDR2 SQIVND (reference sequence). The CDR3 is made up of 16 amino acids.

This clone was seen only a few times. The chain joins TRBV4-3 to TRBJ1-3; D gene unclear. This CDR3 is 16 amino acids long. Trimming pared 0 bases from V and 4 bases from J, leaving 13 bases between. Looked up from germline, CDR1 is LGHNA and CDR2 is YSLEER. The CDR3: CASSQDTESIGNTIYF. The CDR3 bases are TGCGCCAGCAGCCAAGACACAGAGAGTATCGGAAACACCATATATTTT.

The chain combines TRBV2 with TRBJ1-6; D perhaps matches TRBD1 (5 bases). This CDR3 comprises 14 residues. Trimming took off 2 bases at V and 6 bases at J, with 8 bases between the two ends. Germline lookup yields CDR1 SNHLY and CDR2 FYNNEI. CDR3 coding DNA: TGTGCCAGCAGTGAATGGCAGGGTAATTCACCCCTCCACTTT. Its protein is CASSEWQGNSPLHF.

The chain is built from TRBV14 and TRBJ2-7; 9 nucleotides match TRBD1. Germline CDR1 and CDR2: SGHDN and FVKESK. J was trimmed by 3 bases and V by 0 bases; bases with no gene match: 12. The CDR3 covers 18 residues. The CDR3 DNA sequence: TGTGCCAGCAGCCAAGAGAGGAGCTGGGGGACAGGGATCTACGAGCAGTACTTC. Its protein is CASSQERSWGTGIYEQYF.

In its sample, this clone was seen a few times. V and J are TRBV19 and TRBJ2-7; 9 bases line up with TRBD2. J lost 6 bases, V lost 3 bases, and 9 bases had no gene match. From germline, CDR1 is LNHDA and CDR2 SQIVND (reference sequence). CDR3 length equals 15 residues. The CDR3 DNA sequence: TGTGCCAGTAGTATCGGCCCTAGCGGGATGCGCGAGCAGTACTTC. Translation: CASSIGPSGMREQYF.

This chain uses TRBV7-3 with TRBJ2-1; D might be TRBD1 or TRBD2, each matching 5 bases. CDR1 SGHTA and CDR2 FQGTGA come from the germline V gene. The CDR3 has 15 residues. Between the trimmed V and J ends, which lost 2 bases and 4 bases, there was a span of 12 bases. CDR3 in amino acids: CASSLGTRAYNEQFF. In nucleotides, the CDR3 is TGTGCCAGCAGCTTAGGGACCAGGGCGTACAATGAGCAGTTCTTC.

The CDR3: CASSARTGGRSNQPQHF. CDR3 sequence (DNA): TGTGCCAGCAGCGCCAGGACAGGGGGCCGTAGCAATCAGCCCCAGCATTTT. The chain carries TRBV7-4 and TRBJ1-5, with 11 bases lining up with TRBD1. This CDR3 has 17 amino acids. Unmatched junction bases numbered 6, after V lost 5 bases and J lost 0 bases. Germline V gene lookup returns CDR1 SGHVT and CDR2 SQSDAQ.

V and J are TRBV7-9 and TRBJ2-3; D might be TRBD1 (5 bases). CDR3 length equals 13 residues. Germline V gene lookup returns CDR1 SEHNR and CDR2 FQNEAQ (reference sequence). V was clipped by 4 bases and J by 5 bases, with 10 bases between them. The CDR3 loop is CASSSAGKDTQYF. CDR3 nucleotides: TGTGCCAGCAGCTCCGCAGGGAAAGATACGCAGTATTTT.

This clone was detected once. The CDR3 protein is CSVVRAGGPGDTQYF. The CDR3 DNA reads TGCAGCGTTGTACGAGCGGGAGGGCCAGGGGATACGCAGTATTTT. The genes are TRBV29-1 and TRBJ2-3; 10 bases match TRBD2. Unmatched junction bases numbered 10, after V lost 4 bases and J lost 6 bases. Looked up from germline, CDR1 is SQVTM and CDR2 is ANQGSEA. The CDR3 covers 15 residues.

This clone was recorded once. The rearrangement uses TRBV7-2 and TRBJ1-1, with a weak D call TRBD1 (5 bases). V lost 4 bases and J lost 1, with 10 bases in between. Germline assignment: CDR1 SGHTA and CDR2 FQGNSA. The CDR3 extends over 14 amino acids. CDR3 sequence: CASSYGGTNTEAFF. The CDR3 coding sequence is TGTGCCAGCAGCTACGGGGGGACGAACACTGAAGCTTTCTTT.

This clone was recorded a few times. The rearrangement joins TRBV19 to TRBJ1-2; D unclear. There are 15 residues in the CDR3. V lost 4 bases and J 9 bases, leaving 21 bases between the germline ends. Germline V lookup: CDR1 LNHDA, CDR2 SQIVND (reference sequence). The CDR3 DNA reads as TGTGCCAGTAGTACGACCGGGCCCACCGGGAGGAGCTACACCTTC. This codes for CASSTTGPTGRSYTF. Variable domain in full (rest from reference TRBV19 and TRBJ1-2): DGGITQSPKYLFRKEGQNVTLSCEQNLNHDAMYWYRQDPGQGLRLIYYSQIVNDFQKGDIAEGYSVSREKKESFPLTVTSAQKNPTAFYLCASSTTGPTGRSYTFGSGTRLTVV.

A note on this clone: The junction differs from germline at one of its ends, possibly a read error. The chain couples TRBV2 to TRBJ1-2, with D maybe TRBD1 (5 bases). There are 13 residues in the CDR3. Germline assignment: CDR1 SNHLY and CDR2 FYNNEI. The CDR3 is CASREDSHYGYTF. The CDR3 bases are TGTGCCAGCAGAGAAGACAGCCACTATGGCTACACCTTC.

This clone was found once. CDR3 sequence reads: CASSRRQGIGELFF. For the CDR3, the DNA is TGTGCCAGTTCCCGTCGACAGGGCATCGGGGAGCTGTTTTTT. The rearrangement links TRBV19 to TRBJ2-2, with 7 positions matching TRBD1. The CDR3 runs to 14 residues. The germline gives CDR1 LNHDA, CDR2 SQIVND (reference sequence). Germline trimming cut 8 bases from V and 7 bases from J; bases unmatched to any gene: 10.

The rearrangement links TRBV5-1 to TRBJ2-5, with unresolved D. This CDR3 spans 14 amino acids. Germline V gene data show CDR1 as SGHRS and CDR2 as YFSETQ. V was cut by 1 base and J by 0 bases, with 7 bases left in between. CDR3 sequence: CASSLHGNQETQYF. The CDR3 nucleotides are TGCGCCAGCAGCTTGCACGGTAACCAAGAGACCCAGTACTTC.

V gene TRBV11-3 combines with J gene TRBJ2-3, with D tentatively TRBD2 (6 bases). The CDR3 has 14 residues. CDR1 and CDR2 (germline): SGHNT, YENEEA. V was trimmed by 2 bases and J by 4 bases, leaving 10 bases between them. The CDR3 spells CASSLTSPPDTQYF. The CDR3 coding sequence is TGTGCCAGCAGCTTAACTAGCCCACCAGATACGCAGTATTTT. The variable domain in full, with the rest retrieved from reference TRBV11-3 and TRBJ2-3, is EAGVVQSPRYKIIEKKQPVAFWCNPISGHNTLYWYLQNLGQGPELLIRYENEEAVDDSQLPKDRFSAERLKGVDSTLKIQPAELGDSAVYLCASSLTSPPDTQYFGPGTRLTVL.

The chain has TRBV2 and TRBJ1-2; D not certain. Germline V gene lookup returns CDR1 SNHLY and CDR2 FYNNEI. Deletions cut 6 bases from V and 0 bases from J, with 8 bases between. The CDR3 runs to 13 residues. CDR3 loop: CASRAEANYGYTF. DNA of the CDR3: TGTGCCAGCAGGGCAGAAGCTAACTATGGCTACACCTTC.

As DNA, the CDR3 is TGTGCCAGCAGCGGGGGAGGACTAGCGGGAGTAGATACGCAGTATTTT. Its translation is CASSGGGLAGVDTQYF. The V gene is TRBV9, the J gene TRBJ2-3; 13 bases fit TRBD2. V trimming: 3 bases; J trimming: 5 bases; junction bases outside the gene matches: 6. CDR1 is SGDLS and CDR2 is YYNGEE in the germline V gene. The CDR3 covers 16 residues.

V and J are TRBV6-5 and TRBJ2-5; the D gene could be TRBD1 or TRBD2 (5 bases each). Trimming took 8 bases from V and 4 from J, leaving 5 bases between them. CDR1 is MNHEY and CDR2 is SVGAGI in the germline V gene. The CDR3 contains 10 residues. This CDR3 is CASGGETQYF. The CDR3 DNA reads TGTGCCAGCGGGGGAGAGACCCAGTACTTC.

The chain is built from TRBV18 and TRBJ2-5; D not certain. V was clipped by 2 bases and J by 5 bases, with 6 bases between them. CDR1 is KGHSH and CDR2 is LQKENI in the germline V gene. This CDR3 is built from 12 residues. CDR3 bases: TGTGCCAGCTCACCAGGGCTGGAGACCCAGTACTTC. Translation: CASSPGLETQYF.

The CDR3 sequence: CAIRDREDYGYTF. CDR3 nucleotides: TGTGCCATCAGGGACAGGGAGGACTATGGCTACACCTTC. The genes are TRBV10-3 and TRBJ1-2; TRBD1 agrees at 8 bases. With 6 bases clipped from V and 3 bases from J, the junction kept 3 bases outside the gene matches. This CDR3 has 13 residues. The germline V gene encodes CDR1 ENHRY and CDR2 SYGVKD.

This clone showed up just once. The gene calls are TRBV6-6 and TRBJ1-5, with TRBD1 matching over 10 bases. The germline V gene encodes CDR1 MNHNY and CDR2 SVGAGI (reference sequence). The CDR3 consists of 15 residues. Unmatched junction bases numbered 4, after V lost 1 base and J lost 7 bases. The CDR3 sequence is CASSYWTGGGQPQHF. The DNA for the CDR3 is TGTGCCAGCAGTTACTGGACAGGGGGAGGGCAGCCCCAGCATTTT.

The J gene is TRBJ1-6, the V gene TRBV5-1; TRBD1 matches at 8 bases. CDR3 size: 16 residues. Germline V gene data show CDR1 as SGHRS and CDR2 as YFSETQ. V was pared by 4 bases and J by 5 bases, with 8 bases of the junction left unmatched. The CDR3 region is CASSPTRTGNNSPLHF. CDR3 coding DNA: TGCGCCAGCAGCCCCACCCGGACAGGGAATAATTCACCCCTCCACTTT. Full variable domain (rest looked up from reference TRBV5-1 and TRBJ1-6): KAGVTQTPRYLIKTRGQQVTLSCSPISGHRSVSWYQQTPGQGLQFLFEYFSETQRNKGNFPGRFSGRQFSNSRSEMNVSTLELGDSALYLCASSPTRTGNNSPLHFGNGTRLTVT.